One sample yielded the 15 T cell receptor beta chains listed below, sequenced in a study of T-cell reconstitution after alpha-beta-depleted transplantation in children. Preparation of the TCRbeta library was carried out with unique molecular identifiers. TCRdb processed the PCR reads anew with MiXCR; each CDR3 protein has one entry. The sample records 250,000 to 300,000 distinct CDR3 sequences, over 9.5% being singletons. Sequenced here: PBMCs, sampled before TCRalphabeta/CD19-depleted stem cell transplant. Receptors were obtained from a boy younger than two with acute myeloid leukemia, due to receive a stem cell transplant.

This clonotype was seen many times. The chain recombines TRBV28 with TRBJ2-4; D gene ambiguous. The CDR3 covers 11 residues. From germline, CDR1 is MDHEN and CDR2 SYDVKM. The germline V and J ends were trimmed by 9 bases and 1 base, with 4 bases remaining between them. The CDR3 DNA reads as TGTGCCAGATACGCCAAAAACATTCAGTACTTC. Its protein product is CARYAKNIQYF.

This clonotype has ten or more counts. V is TRBV7-9 and J is TRBJ1-2; 7 positions match TRBD1. Germline CDR1 SEHNR, CDR2 FQNEAQ (reference sequence). The CDR3 is made up of 15 amino acids. J gave up 4 bases and V 5 bases, and 10 bases lay outside the gene matches. Written as DNA, the CDR3 is TGTGCCAGCAGCGAGGGACAGCCCAGACTCTATGGCTACACCTTC. Protein: CASSEGQPRLYGYTF.

This clonotype was seen at least ten times. This rearrangement joins TRBV29-1 to TRBJ2-7; 7 bases agree with TRBD1. CDR3 length equals 13 residues. V was pared by 6 bases and J by 0 bases, with 5 bases of the junction left unmatched. Germline V CDR1 and CDR2: SQVTM, ANQGSEA. CDR3: CSVWTGASYEQYF. In DNA, the CDR3 is TGCAGCGTCTGGACAGGAGCCTCCTACGAGCAGTACTTC.

Regarding this clonotype: A read error may be the cause here, since a much bigger clone is one base away. The chain links TRBV3-1 to TRBJ2-2; D tentatively reads TRBD1 or TRBD2 (5 bases each). Germline CDR1 and CDR2: LGHDT and YNNKEL (reference sequence). This CDR3 is 16 amino acids long. CDR3 nucleotides: TGTGCCAGCAGCCACGTAACGGGGCTGAACACCAGGGAGCTGTTTTTT. Amino acid sequence: CASSHVTGLNTRELFF.

The chain combines TRBV29-1 with TRBJ1-2, with TRBD1 as a possible D gene (5 bases). The CDR3 has 12 amino acids. V lost 2 bases and J 3 bases, leaving 7 bases between the germline ends. Germline assignment: CDR1 SQVTM and CDR2 ANQGSEA. CDR3 loop: CSVETTDYGYTF. The DNA for the CDR3 is TGCAGCGTTGAAACGACAGACTATGGCTACACCTTC.

The CDR3 region is CASSPIASPSTDTQYF. CDR3 bases: TGTGCCAGCAGTCCGATAGCGTCTCCTAGCACAGATACGCAGTATTTT. The J gene is TRBJ2-3, the V gene TRBV6-1; weak D call: TRBD2 (5 bases). Per the germline V gene, CDR1 is MNHNS and CDR2 is SASEGT. Trimming cost V 5 bases and J 0 bases, with 15 bases left between them. This CDR3 has 16 amino acids.

Only a few counts were recorded for this clonotype. The rearrangement links TRBV5-5 to TRBJ1-2; D call uncertain. CDR3 length: 13 residues. Germline V gene sequence: CDR1 SGHKS, CDR2 YYEKEE (reference sequence). V was trimmed by 1 base and J by 3 bases, leaving 7 bases between them. Written as DNA, the CDR3 is TGTGCCAGCAGCTTGCAGATTTACTATGGCTACACCTTC. Translated, it gives CASSLQIYYGYTF. Filled out from reference TRBV5-5 and TRBJ1-2, the complete variable domain reads DAGVTQSPTHLIKTRGQQVTLRCSPISGHKSVSWYQQVLGQGPQFIFQYYEKEERGRGNFPDRFSARQFPNYSSELNVNALLLGDSALYLCASSLQIYYGYTFGSGTRLTVV.

In this sample, this clonotype turned up many times. V and J are TRBV5-1 and TRBJ2-3; 14 positions agree with TRBD2. This CDR3 is built from 15 residues. Germline V gene lookup returns CDR1 SGHRS and CDR2 YFSETQ. V shed 5 bases and J 5 bases; nucleotides not matched to a gene: 4. CDR3 nucleotides: TGCGCCAGCAGTTACGGACTAGCGGGAGGAGATACGCAGTATTTT. Protein: CASSYGLAGGDTQYF. Full variable domain (rest looked up from reference TRBV5-1 and TRBJ2-3): KAGVTQTPRYLIKTRGQQVTLSCSPISGHRSVSWYQQTPGQGLQFLFEYFSETQRNKGNFPGRFSGRQFSNSRSEMNVSTLELGDSALYLCASSYGLAGGDTQYFGPGTRLTVL.

The chain couples TRBV2 to TRBJ2-1; D perhaps matches TRBD1 (6 bases). Trimming shortened V by 9 bases and J by 10 bases, and 13 bases separated the two germline ends. Germline V gene sequence: CDR1 SNHLY, CDR2 FYNNEI. The CDR3 has 11 amino acids. DNA of the CDR3: TGTGCCAGTCAGGGGCATATAGAGCAGTTCTTC. It is translated as CASQGHIEQFF.

The gene calls are TRBV20-1 and TRBJ2-5; D is undetermined. CDR3 size: 13 residues. The germline V gene encodes CDR1 DFQATT and CDR2 SNEGSKA (reference sequence). V lost 8 bases, J lost 0 bases, and 13 bases lay in between. CDR3 protein: CSSLGDYQETQYF. For the CDR3, the DNA is TGCAGTTCTTTGGGTGACTACCAAGAGACCCAGTACTTC.

This clonotype occurred many times. The V and J genes are TRBV28 and TRBJ2-7; tentatively, D is TRBD1 or TRBD2 (7 bases each). The germline CDR1 and CDR2 sequences are MDHEN and SYDVKM. The CDR3 contains 14 residues. Trimming took off 7 bases at V and 5 bases at J, with 18 bases between the two ends. DNA for the CDR3: TGTGCCAGCAACATGGGAGGGGGCGTCGACGAGCAGTACTTC. Translation: CASNMGGGVDEQYF.

A few counts support this clonotype. This chain joins TRBV6-2 or TRBV6-3 and TRBJ2-3, with D unresolved. The CDR3 is made up of 12 amino acids. The V gene lost 7 bases and the J gene lost 3 bases, with 8 bases spanning the gap. CDR1 and CDR2 from the germline V gene are MNHEY and SVGEGT. CDR3 loop: CASNLGTDTQYF. The CDR3, as DNA: TGTGCCAGCAATCTAGGGACAGATACGCAGTATTTT.

This clonotype showed up many times. The V call is TRBV29-1, the J call TRBJ1-3; D possibly corresponds to TRBD1 (5 bases). The V end lost 6 bases, the J end lost 0 bases, and 12 bases lay between the germline ends. This CDR3 has 14 residues. Per the germline V gene, CDR1 is SQVTM and CDR2 is ANQGSEA. The DNA of the CDR3 is TGCAGCGTCCAAGGACAAGTCTCTGGAAACACCATATATTTT. Residues: CSVQGQVSGNTIYF.

This clonotype was seen at least ten times. The CDR3, as DNA: TGCAGTGCTAGGGGCCGGGTGGCTCCCTACGAGCAGTACTTC. Translating gives CSARGRVAPYEQYF. The chain joins TRBV20-1 to TRBJ2-7; D is unclear. The CDR3 covers 14 residues. Germline V gene sequence: CDR1 DFQATT, CDR2 SNEGSKA (reference sequence). With 3 bases removed from V and 2 bases from J, the gap between germline ends came to 14 bases.

The rearrangement joins TRBV15 to TRBJ1-2; the match to TRBD1 covers 7 bases. V lost 0 bases and J lost 6; bases outside the gene matches: 4. The CDR3 contains 14 residues. Germline values: CDR1 LNHNV, CDR2 YYDKDF (reference sequence). The CDR3 DNA reads as TGTGCCACCAGCAGAGATGTAGGGACAGATGGCTACACCTTC. Protein product: CATSRDVGTDGYTF.